This T cell receptor beta chain is from a study of T cell changes during pregnancy in multiple sclerosis. Sequenced by immunoSEQ multiplex PCR; TCRdb stores in-frame clones only, minus some. The sample includes around 52,000 clones, about 87% of them seen just once. CDR1 and CDR2 (germline): SNHLY, FYNNEI. Trimming pared 4 bases from V and 3 bases from J, leaving 3 bases between. CDR3 length: 12 amino acids. Specimen: peripheral blood from another person, used as feeder cells. V gene TRBV2 combines with J gene TRBJ2-2; no reliable D call. The receptor comes from a human donor whose cells served as feeder cells for cultures in a pregnancy study. Here the CDR3 DNA reads TGTGCCAGCAGTGGTCACACCGGGGAGCTGTTTTTT. Translation: CASSGHTGELFF.